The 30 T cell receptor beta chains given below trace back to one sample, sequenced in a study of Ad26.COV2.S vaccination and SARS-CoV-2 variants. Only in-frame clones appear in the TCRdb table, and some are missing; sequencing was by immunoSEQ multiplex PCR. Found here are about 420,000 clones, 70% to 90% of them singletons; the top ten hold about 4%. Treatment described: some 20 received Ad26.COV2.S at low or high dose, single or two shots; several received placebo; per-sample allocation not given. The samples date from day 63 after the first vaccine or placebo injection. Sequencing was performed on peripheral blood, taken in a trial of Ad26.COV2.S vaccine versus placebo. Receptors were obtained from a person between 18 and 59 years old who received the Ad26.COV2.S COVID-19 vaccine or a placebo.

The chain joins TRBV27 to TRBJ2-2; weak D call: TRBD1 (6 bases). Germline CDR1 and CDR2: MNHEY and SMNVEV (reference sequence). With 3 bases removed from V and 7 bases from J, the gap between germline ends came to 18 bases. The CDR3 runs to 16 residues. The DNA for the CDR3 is TGTGCCAGCAGTTTCGCGACAGGACCCAAAGGCGGGGAGCTGTTTTTT. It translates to CASSFATGPKGGELFF.

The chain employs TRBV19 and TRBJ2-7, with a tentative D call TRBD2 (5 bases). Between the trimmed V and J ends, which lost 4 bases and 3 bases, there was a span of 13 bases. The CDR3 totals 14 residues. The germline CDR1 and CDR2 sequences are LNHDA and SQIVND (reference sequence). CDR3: CASSTAGPVYEQYF. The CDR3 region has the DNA TGTGCCAGTAGTACGGCGGGCCCCGTCTACGAGCAGTACTTC.

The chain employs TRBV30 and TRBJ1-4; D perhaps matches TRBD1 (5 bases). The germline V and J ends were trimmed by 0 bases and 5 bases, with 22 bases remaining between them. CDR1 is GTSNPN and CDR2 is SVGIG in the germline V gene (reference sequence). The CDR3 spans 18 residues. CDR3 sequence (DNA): TGTGCCTGGAGTGTACGGACGGGACCGCGGTTATGGAATGAAAAACTGTTTTTT. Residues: CAWSVRTGPRLWNEKLFF.

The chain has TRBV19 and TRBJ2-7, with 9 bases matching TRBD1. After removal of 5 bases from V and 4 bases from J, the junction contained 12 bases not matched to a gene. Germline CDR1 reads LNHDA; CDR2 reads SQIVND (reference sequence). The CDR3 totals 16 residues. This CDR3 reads CASSRTLTGGRYEQYF. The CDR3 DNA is TGTGCCAGTAGTCGCACCCTGACAGGGGGAAGATACGAGCAGTACTTC.

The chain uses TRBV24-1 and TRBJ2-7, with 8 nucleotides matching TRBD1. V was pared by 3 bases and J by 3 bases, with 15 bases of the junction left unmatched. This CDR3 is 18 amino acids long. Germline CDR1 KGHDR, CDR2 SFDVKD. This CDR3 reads CATSDLGQGDVFGYEQYF. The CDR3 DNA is TGTGCCACCAGTGATCTCGGACAGGGAGACGTATTTGGCTACGAGCAGTACTTC.

The CDR3 protein is CASSPRGTGEWGQVNTEAFF. CDR3 DNA sequence: TGCGCCAGCAGTCCAAGGGGGACAGGCGAATGGGGACAGGTGAACACTGAAGCTTTCTTT. This rearrangement joins TRBV23-1 to TRBJ1-1; 8 positions match TRBD1. TRBV23-1 belongs to the ORF category, with a function that is uncertain. Germline trimming cut 4 bases from V and 0 bases from J; bases unmatched to any gene: 19. The CDR3 length is 20 residues.

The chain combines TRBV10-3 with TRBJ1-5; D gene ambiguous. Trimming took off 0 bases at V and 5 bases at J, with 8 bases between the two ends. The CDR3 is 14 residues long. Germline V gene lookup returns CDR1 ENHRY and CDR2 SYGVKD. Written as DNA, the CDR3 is TGTGCCATCAGTGAGTCTTTTGGGGATCAGCCCCAGCATTTT. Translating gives CAISESFGDQPQHF.

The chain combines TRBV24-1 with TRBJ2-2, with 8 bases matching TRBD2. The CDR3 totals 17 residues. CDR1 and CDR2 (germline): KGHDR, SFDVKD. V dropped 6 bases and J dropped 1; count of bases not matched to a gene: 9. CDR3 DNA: TGTGCCACCAGTTCCACTCGGGGGGGCCTGAACACCGGGGAGCTGTTTTTT. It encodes CATSSTRGGLNTGELFF.

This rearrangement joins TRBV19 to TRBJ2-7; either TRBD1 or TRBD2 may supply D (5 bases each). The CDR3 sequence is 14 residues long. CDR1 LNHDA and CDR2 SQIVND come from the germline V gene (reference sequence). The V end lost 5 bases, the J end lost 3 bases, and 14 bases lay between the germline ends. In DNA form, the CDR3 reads TGTGCCAGTAGTCCCGGGGTGGGGCTCTACGAGCAGTACTTC. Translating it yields CASSPGVGLYEQYF.

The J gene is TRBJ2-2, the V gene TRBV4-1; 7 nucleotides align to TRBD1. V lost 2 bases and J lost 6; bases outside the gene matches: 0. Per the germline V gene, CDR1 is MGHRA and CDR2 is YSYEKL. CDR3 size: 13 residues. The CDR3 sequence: CASSQQGAGELFF. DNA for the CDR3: TGCGCCAGCAGCCAACAGGGGGCCGGGGAGCTGTTTTTT.

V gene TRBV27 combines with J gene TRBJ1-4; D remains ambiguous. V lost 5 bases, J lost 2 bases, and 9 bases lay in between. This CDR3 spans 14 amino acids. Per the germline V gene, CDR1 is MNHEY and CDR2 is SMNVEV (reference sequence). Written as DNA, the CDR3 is TGTGCCAGCAGTCGGGCACAGACTAATGAAAAACTGTTTTTT. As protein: CASSRAQTNEKLFF.

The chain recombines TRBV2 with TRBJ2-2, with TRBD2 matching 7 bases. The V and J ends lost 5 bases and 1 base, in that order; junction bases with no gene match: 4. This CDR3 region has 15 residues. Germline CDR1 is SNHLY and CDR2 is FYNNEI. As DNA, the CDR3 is TGTGCCAGCAGTTATCTAGCGGTGAACACCGGGGAGCTGTTTTTT. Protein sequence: CASSYLAVNTGELFF.

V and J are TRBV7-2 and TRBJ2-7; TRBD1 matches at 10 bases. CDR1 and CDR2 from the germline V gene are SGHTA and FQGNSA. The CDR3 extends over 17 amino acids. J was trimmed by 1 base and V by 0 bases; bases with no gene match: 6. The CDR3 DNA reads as TGTGCCAGCAGCTTAGCCGGGACAGGGGCCCTATCCTACGAGCAGTACTTC. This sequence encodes CASSLAGTGALSYEQYF.

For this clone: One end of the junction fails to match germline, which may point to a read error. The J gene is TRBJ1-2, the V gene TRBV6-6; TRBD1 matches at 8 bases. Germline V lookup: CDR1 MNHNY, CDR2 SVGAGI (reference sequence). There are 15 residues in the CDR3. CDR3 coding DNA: TGTGCCAGCAGTAGGACCGGGACAGGAAACTCTGGCTACACCTTC. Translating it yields CASSRTGTGNSGYTF.

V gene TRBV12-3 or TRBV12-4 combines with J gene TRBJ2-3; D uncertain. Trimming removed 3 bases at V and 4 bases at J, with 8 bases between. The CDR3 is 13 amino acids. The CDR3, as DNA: TGTGCCAGCAGTTTCCCCCCCTCAGATACGCAGTATTTT. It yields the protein CASSFPPSDTQYF.

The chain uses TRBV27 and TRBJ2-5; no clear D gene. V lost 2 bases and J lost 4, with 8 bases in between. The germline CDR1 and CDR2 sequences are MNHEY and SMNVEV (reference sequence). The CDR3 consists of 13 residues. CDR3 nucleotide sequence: TGTGCCAGCAGTTTAATAGCTCTAGAGACCCAGTACTTC. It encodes CASSLIALETQYF.

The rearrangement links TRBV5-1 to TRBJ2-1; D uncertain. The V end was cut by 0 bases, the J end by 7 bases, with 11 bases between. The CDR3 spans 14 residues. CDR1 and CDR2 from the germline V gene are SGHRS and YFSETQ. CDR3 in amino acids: CASSLAGSTNEQFF. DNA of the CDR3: TGCGCCAGCAGCTTGGCCGGCAGTACAAATGAGCAGTTCTTC.

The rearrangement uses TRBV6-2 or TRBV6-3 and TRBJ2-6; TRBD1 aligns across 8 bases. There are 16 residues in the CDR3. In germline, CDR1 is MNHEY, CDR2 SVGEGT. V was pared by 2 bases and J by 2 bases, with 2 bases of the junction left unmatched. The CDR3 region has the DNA TGTGCCAGCAGTTACCCGGACAGGGCTGGGGCCAACGTCCTGACTTTC. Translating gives CASSYPDRAGANVLTF.

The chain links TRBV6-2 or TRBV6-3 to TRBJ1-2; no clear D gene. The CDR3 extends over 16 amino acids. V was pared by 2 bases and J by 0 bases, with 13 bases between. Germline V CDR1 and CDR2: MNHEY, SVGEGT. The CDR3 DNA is TGTGCCAGCAGTTACCAGATCATGGATCCTAACTATGGCTACACCTTC. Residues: CASSYQIMDPNYGYTF.

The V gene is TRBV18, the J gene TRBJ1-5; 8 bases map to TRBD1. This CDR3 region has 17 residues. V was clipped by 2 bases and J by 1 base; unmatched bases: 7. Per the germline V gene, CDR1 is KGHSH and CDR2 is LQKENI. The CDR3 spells CASSPNQGASSNQPQHF. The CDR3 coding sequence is TGTGCCAGCTCACCAAACCAGGGGGCGTCAAGCAATCAGCCCCAGCATTTT.

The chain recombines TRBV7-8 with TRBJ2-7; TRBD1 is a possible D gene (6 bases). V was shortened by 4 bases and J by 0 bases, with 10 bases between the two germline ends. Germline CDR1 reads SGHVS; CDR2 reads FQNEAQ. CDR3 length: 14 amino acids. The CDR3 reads CASSWMDSSYEQYF. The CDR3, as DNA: TGTGCCAGCAGCTGGATGGACAGCTCCTACGAGCAGTACTTC.

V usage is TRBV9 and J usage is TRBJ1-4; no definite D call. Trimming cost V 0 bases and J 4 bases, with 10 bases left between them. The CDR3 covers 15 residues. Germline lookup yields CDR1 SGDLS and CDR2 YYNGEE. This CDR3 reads CASSVGIGGNEKLFF. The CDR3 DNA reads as TGTGCCAGCAGCGTAGGGATAGGCGGTAATGAAAAACTGTTTTTT.

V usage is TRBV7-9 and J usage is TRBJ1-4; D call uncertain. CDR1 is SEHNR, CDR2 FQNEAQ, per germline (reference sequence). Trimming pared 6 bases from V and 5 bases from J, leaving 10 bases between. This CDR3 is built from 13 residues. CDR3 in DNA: TGTGCCAGCAGACGGACTTTAAATGAAAAACTGTTTTTT. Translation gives CASRRTLNEKLFF. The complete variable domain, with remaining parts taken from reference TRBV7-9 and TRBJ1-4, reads DTGVSQNPRHKITKRGQNVTFRCDPISEHNRLYWYRQTLGQGPEFLTYFQNEAQLEKSRLLSDRFSAERPKGSFSTLEIQRTEQGDSAMYLCASRRTLNEKLFFGSGTQLSVL.

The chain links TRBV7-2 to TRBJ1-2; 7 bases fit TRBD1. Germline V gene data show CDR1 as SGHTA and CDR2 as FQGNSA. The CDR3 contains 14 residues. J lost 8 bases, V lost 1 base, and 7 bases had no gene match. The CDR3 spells CASSLDSGGGGYTF. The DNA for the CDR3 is TGTGCCAGCAGCTTAGATTCTGGAGGGGGCGGCTACACCTTC.

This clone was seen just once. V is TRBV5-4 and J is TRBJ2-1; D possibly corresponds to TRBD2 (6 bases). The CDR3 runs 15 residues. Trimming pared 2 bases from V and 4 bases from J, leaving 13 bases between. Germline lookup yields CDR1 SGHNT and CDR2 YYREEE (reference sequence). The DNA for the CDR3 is TGTGCCAGCAGCTTACTAGCCTCTCTTTACAATGAGCAGTTCTTC. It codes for CASSLLASLYNEQFF.

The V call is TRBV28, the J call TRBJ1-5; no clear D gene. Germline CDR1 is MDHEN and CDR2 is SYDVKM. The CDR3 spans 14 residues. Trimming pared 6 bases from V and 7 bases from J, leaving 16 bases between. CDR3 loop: CASSAGLPGQPQHF. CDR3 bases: TGTGCCAGCAGCGCCGGACTCCCGGGGCAGCCCCAGCATTTT.

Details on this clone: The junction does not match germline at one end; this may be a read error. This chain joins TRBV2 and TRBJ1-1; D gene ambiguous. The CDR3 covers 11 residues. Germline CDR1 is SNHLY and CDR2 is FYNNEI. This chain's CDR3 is CASSQNIEAFF. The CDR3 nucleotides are TGTGCCAGCAGTCAGAACATTGAAGCTTTCTTT.

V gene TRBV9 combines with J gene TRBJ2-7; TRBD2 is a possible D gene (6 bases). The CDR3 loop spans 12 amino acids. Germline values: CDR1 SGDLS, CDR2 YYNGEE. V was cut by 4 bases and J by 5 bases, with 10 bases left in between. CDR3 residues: CASSPGGNEQYF. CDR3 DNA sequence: TGTGCCAGCAGCCCCGGCGGGAACGAGCAGTACTTC.

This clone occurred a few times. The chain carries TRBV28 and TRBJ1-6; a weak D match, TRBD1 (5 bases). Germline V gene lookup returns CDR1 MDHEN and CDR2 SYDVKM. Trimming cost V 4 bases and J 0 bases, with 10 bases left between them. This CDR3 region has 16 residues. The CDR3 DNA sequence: TGTGCCAGCAGTTACCGACAGTACTCCTATAATTCACCCCTCCACTTT. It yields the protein CASSYRQYSYNSPLHF.

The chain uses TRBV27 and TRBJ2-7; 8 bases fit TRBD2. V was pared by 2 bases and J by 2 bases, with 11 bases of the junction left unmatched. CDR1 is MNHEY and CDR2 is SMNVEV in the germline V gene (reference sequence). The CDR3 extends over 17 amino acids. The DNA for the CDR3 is TGTGCCAGCAGTTTAAGGTCCTCGGCGGGGGGCACCTACGAGCAGTACTTC. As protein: CASSLRSSAGGTYEQYF.